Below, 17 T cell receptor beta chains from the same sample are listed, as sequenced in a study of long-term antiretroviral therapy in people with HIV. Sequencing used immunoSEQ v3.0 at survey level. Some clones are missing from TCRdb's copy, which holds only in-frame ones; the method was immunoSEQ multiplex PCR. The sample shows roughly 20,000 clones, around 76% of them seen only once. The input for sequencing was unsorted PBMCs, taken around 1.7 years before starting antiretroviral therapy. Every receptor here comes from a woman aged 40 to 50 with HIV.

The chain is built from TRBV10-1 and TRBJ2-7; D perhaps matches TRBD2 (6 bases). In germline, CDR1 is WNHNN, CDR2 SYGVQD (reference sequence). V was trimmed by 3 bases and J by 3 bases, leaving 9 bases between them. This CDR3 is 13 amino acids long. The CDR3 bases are TGCGCCAGCAGTGACGCCGGGGGCTACGAGCAGTACTTC. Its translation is CASSDAGGYEQYF.

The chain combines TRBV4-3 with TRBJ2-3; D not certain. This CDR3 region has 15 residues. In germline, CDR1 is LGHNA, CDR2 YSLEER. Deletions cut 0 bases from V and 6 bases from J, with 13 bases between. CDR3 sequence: CASSQESGPTDTQYF. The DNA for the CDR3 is TGCGCCAGCAGCCAAGAATCAGGACCCACGGATACGCAGTATTTT.

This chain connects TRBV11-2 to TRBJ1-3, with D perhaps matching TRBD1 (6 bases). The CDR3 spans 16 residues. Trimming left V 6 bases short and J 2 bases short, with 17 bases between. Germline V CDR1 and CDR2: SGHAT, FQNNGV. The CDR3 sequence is CASSYGQFVAGNTIYF. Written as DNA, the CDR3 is TGTGCCAGCAGTTATGGACAGTTTGTAGCTGGAAACACCATATATTTT.

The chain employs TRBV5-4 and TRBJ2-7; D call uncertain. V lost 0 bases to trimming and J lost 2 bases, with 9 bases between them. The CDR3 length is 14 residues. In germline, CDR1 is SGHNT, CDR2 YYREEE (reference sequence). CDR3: CASSLGTVTYEQYF. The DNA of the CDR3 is TGTGCCAGCAGCTTGGGAACCGTCACCTACGAGCAGTACTTC.

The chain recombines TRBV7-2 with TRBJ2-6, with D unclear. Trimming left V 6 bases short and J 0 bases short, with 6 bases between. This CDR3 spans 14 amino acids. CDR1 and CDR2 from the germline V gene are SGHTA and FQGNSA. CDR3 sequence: CASSDHSGANVLTF. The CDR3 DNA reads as TGTGCCAGCAGTGACCACTCTGGGGCCAACGTCCTGACTTTC. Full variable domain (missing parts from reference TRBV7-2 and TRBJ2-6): GAGVSQSPSNKVTEKGKDVELRCDPISGHTALYWYRQSLGQGLEFLIYFQGNSAPDKSGLPSDRFSAERTGGSVSTLTIQRTQQEDSAVYLCASSDHSGANVLTFGAGSRLTVL.

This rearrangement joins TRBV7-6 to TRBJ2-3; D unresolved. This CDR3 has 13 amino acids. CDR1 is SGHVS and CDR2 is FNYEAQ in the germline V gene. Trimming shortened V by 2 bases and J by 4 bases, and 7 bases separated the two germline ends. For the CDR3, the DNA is TGTGCCAGCAGCTTAACGTCACCAGATACGCAGTATTTT. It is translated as CASSLTSPDTQYF.

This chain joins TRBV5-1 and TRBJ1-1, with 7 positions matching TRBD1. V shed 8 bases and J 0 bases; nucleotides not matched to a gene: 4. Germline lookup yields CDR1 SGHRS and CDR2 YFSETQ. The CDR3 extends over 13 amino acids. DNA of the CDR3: TGCGCCAGTTCTACAGGGGTGAACACTGAAGCTTTCTTT. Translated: CASSTGVNTEAFF.

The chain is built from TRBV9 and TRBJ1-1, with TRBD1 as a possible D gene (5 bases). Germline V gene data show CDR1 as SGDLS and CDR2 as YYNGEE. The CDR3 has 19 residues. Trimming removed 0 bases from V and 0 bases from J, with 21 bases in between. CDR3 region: CASSVAPRGGVSMNTEAFF. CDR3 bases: TGTGCCAGCAGCGTAGCCCCACGGGGGGGGGTGTCCATGAACACTGAAGCTTTCTTT.

The CDR3 reads CASSFPRGLAGVQGLDTQYF. The CDR3, as DNA: TGTGCCAGCAGCTTTCCACGGGGGCTAGCGGGGGTACAAGGGTTAGATACGCAGTATTTT. V gene TRBV7-8 combines with J gene TRBJ2-3; 10 positions match TRBD2. This CDR3 comprises 20 residues. Losses at the gene ends were 3 bases for V and 5 bases for J; bases not matched to a gene: 20. From germline, CDR1 is SGHVS and CDR2 FQNEAQ.

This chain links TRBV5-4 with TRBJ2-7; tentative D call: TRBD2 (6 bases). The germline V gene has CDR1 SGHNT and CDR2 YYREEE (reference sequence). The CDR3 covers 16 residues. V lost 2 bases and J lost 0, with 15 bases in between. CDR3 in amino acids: CASSFGRAGSSYEQYF. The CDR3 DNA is TGTGCCAGCAGCTTTGGTCGGGCGGGGAGCTCCTACGAGCAGTACTTC.

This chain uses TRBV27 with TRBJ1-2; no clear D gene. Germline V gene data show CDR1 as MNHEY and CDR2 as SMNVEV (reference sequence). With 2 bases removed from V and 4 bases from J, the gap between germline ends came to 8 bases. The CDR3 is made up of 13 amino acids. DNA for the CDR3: TGTGCCAGCAGTTTAGCAGGAGCCTATGGCTACACCTTC. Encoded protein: CASSLAGAYGYTF.

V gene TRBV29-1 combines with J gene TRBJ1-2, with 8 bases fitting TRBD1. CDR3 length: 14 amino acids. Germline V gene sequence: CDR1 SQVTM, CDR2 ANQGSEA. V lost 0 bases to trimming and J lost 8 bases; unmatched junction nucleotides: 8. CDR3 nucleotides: TGCAGCGTTGAAGATGGGCAGGGGGCACGGGGCTACACCTTC. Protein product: CSVEDGQGARGYTF. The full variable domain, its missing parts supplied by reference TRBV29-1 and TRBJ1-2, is SAVISQKPSRDICQRGTSLTIQCQVDSQVTMMFWYRQQPGQSLTLIATANQGSEATYESGFVIDKFPISRPNLTFSTLTVSNMSPEDSSIYLCSVEDGQGARGYTFGSGTRLTVV.

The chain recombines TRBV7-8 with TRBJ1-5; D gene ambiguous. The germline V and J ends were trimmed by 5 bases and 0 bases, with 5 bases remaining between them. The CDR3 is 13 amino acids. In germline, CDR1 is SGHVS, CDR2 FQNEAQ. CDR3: CASSPDSNQPQHF. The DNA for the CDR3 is TGTGCCAGCAGCCCTGATAGCAATCAGCCCCAGCATTTT.

DNA for the CDR3: TGTGCCAGCAGCTCCGACAGGGACCTTGCAACTAATGAAAAACTGTTTTTT. Translated, it gives CASSSDRDLATNEKLFF. The chain employs TRBV11-3 and TRBJ1-4; 7 bases fit TRBD1. Unmatched junction bases numbered 8, after V lost 4 bases and J lost 0 bases. The CDR3 has 17 amino acids. Germline V gene sequence: CDR1 SGHNT, CDR2 YENEEA.

CDR3 in amino acids: CSVSWGGKGTEAFF. Written as DNA, the CDR3 is TGCAGCGTTTCTTGGGGGGGAAAGGGCACTGAAGCTTTCTTT. V usage is TRBV29-1 and J usage is TRBJ1-1, with a tentative D call TRBD1 (5 bases). Germline V gene data show CDR1 as SQVTM and CDR2 as ANQGSEA. The V end lost 5 bases, the J end lost 4 bases, and 17 bases lay between the germline ends. CDR3 length: 14 amino acids.

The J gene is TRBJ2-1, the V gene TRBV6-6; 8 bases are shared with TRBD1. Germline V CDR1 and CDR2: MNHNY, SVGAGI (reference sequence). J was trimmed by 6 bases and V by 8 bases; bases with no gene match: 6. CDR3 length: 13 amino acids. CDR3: CASEATGGNEQFF. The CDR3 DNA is TGTGCCAGCGAGGCCACAGGGGGCAATGAGCAGTTCTTC.

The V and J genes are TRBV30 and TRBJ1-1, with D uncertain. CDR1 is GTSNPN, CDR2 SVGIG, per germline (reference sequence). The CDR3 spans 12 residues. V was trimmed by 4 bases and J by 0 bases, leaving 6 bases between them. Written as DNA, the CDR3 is TGTGCCTGGAAGCAGATGAACACTGAAGCTTTCTTT. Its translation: CAWKQMNTEAFF.